The next 7 T cell receptor beta chains were all read from a single sample in a study of blood T cell repertoires in COVID-19 (TCRdb year 2020). The method behind the library was the immunoSEQ multiplex PCR assay. What TCRdb holds here is the immuneACCESS table cut down to in-frame rearrangements. Part of the clones is not present; checked against another copy, under half of the missing clones reflect an unresolved V gene, and the others are unexplained. Counted in this sample were 60,000 to 90,000 clones; around 90% of them appeared once. Over 4% of the sample is held by the ten biggest clonotypes. The sample consisted of peripheral blood. The receptors stem from a woman of 80 years or more with active or convalescent COVID-19.

This clone was seen once. The J gene is TRBJ2-3, the V gene TRBV7-9; TRBD2 matches at 13 bases. This CDR3 is built from 16 residues. Germline trimming cut 4 bases from V and 4 bases from J; bases unmatched to any gene: 5. CDR1 and CDR2 (germline): SEHNR, FQNEAQ (reference sequence). CDR3 protein: CASSSGLAGSADTQYF. The CDR3 DNA reads TGTGCCAGCAGCTCGGGACTAGCGGGAAGCGCAGATACGCAGTATTTT. Supplemented by reference TRBV7-9 and TRBJ2-3, the full variable domain reads DTGVSQNPRHKITKRGQNVTFRCDPISEHNRLYWYRQTLGQGPEFLTYFQNEAQLEKSRLLSDRFSAERPKGSFSTLEIQRTEQGDSAMYLCASSSGLAGSADTQYFGPGTRLTVL.

Written as DNA, the CDR3 is TGTGCCAGCAGCCCGCTAGCCCCACCAAACACCGGGGAGCTGTTTTTT. It encodes CASSPLAPPNTGELFF. This rearrangement joins TRBV7-2 to TRBJ2-2; a possible D gene is TRBD2 (5 bases). In germline, CDR1 is SGHTA, CDR2 FQGNSA. Trimming shortened V by 5 bases and J by 2 bases, and 15 bases separated the two germline ends. This CDR3 spans 16 amino acids.

The V and J genes are TRBV28 and TRBJ1-4, with D uncertain. V lost 6 bases to trimming and J lost 6 bases, with 11 bases between them. This CDR3 is 13 amino acids long. Germline assignment: CDR1 MDHEN and CDR2 SYDVKM. The DNA for the CDR3 is TGTGCCAGCAGAACAGCTTTCTATGAAAAACTGTTTTTT. Translation: CASRTAFYEKLFF.

The chain joins TRBV5-6 to TRBJ2-6, with D uncertain. V was trimmed by 4 bases and J by 4 bases, leaving 6 bases between them. The CDR3 spans 13 residues. From germline, CDR1 is SGHDT and CDR2 YYEEEE. The CDR3: CASSPLGANVLTF. The CDR3 DNA reads TGTGCCAGCAGCCCACTAGGGGCCAACGTCCTGACTTTC.

CDR3: CASSQDSGETQYF. The CDR3 nucleotides read TGTGCCAGCAGCCAAGACAGCGGGGAGACCCAGTACTTC. The rearrangement links TRBV14 to TRBJ2-5, with D perhaps TRBD2 (6 bases). Germline V gives CDR1 SGHDN, CDR2 FVKESK. V shed 0 bases and J shed 5 bases, with 7 bases lying between them. CDR3 length equals 13 residues. Filled out from reference TRBV14 and TRBJ2-5, the complete variable domain reads EAGVTQFPSHSVIEKGQTVTLRCDPISGHDNLYWYRRVMGKEIKFLLHFVKESKQDESGMPNNRFLAERTGGTYSTLKVQPAELEDSGVYFCASSQDSGETQYFGPGTRLLVL.

The chain has TRBV4-1 and TRBJ2-1; 12 bases fit TRBD2. The CDR3 totals 18 residues. The J segment lost 4 bases and the V segment lost 1 base, leaving 8 bases of the junction unmatched. Per the germline V gene, CDR1 is MGHRA and CDR2 is YSYEKL. CDR3 protein: CASSQGAATSGGYNEQFF. CDR3 DNA: TGCGCCAGCAGCCAAGGAGCAGCGACTAGCGGGGGATACAATGAGCAGTTCTTC.

This chain connects TRBV7-2 to TRBJ2-2; D is unclear. The CDR3 is 14 residues long. V lost 3 bases, J lost 2 bases, and 7 bases lay in between. Germline V CDR1 and CDR2: SGHTA, FQGNSA. CDR3 DNA sequence: TGTGCCAGCAGCTTTTTAAGCAACACCGGGGAGCTGTTTTTT. Residues: CASSFLSNTGELFF.